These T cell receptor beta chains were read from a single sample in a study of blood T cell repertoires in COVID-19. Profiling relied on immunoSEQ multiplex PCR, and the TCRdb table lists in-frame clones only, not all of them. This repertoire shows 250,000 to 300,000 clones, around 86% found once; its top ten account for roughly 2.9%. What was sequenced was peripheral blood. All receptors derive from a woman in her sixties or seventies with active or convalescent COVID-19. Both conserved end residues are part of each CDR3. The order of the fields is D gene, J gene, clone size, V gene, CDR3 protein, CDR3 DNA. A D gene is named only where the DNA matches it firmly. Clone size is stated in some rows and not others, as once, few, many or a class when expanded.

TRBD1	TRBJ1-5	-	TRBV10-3	CAISEGTGAYSNQPQHF	TGTGCCATCAGTGAGGGAACAGGGGCCTATAGCAATCAGCCCCAGCATTTT
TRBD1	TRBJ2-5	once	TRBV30	CAWMVPGQGGKGRTQYF	TGTGCCTGGATGGTACCCGGACAGGGGGGTAAAGGGAGAACCCAGTACTTC
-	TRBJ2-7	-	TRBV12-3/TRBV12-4	CASSLASGYEQYF	TGTGCCAGCAGTTTAGCGTCCGGCTACGAGCAGTACTTC
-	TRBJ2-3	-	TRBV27	CASSFGQGPHTQYF	TGTGCCAGCAGTTTTGGGCAGGGGCCTCATACGCAGTATTTT
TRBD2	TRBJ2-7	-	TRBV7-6	CASSSWAGGSYEQYF	TGTGCCAGCAGCTCTTGGGCGGGGGGCTCCTACGAGCAGTACTTC
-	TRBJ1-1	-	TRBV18	CASSPKGSVGAEAFF	TGTGCCAGCTCACCAAAGGGGTCAGTAGGCGCTGAAGCTTTCTTT
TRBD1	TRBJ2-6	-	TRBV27	CASSADRGVTGANVLTF	TGTGCCAGCAGTGCGGACAGGGGAGTAACTGGGGCCAACGTCCTGACTTTC
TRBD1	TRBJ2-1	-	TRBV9	CASSATGENNEQFF	TGTGCCAGCAGCGCCACAGGGGAAAACAATGAGCAGTTCTTC
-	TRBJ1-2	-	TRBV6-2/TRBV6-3	CASSSTVPGYGYTF	TGTGCCAGCAGTTCGACAGTACCTGGCTATGGCTACACCTTC
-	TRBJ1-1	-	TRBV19	CASNDQGTLSLNTEAFF	TGTGCCAGTAACGATCAGGGTACCCTATCACTGAACACTGAAGCTTTCTTT
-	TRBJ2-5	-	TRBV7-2	CASSLRQVGETQYF	TGTGCCAGCAGCTTACGACAGGTGGGAGAGACCCAGTACTTC
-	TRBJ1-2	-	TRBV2	CASSDRVGGPIYGYTF	TGTGCCAGCAGTGATAGGGTCGGGGGACCGATCTATGGCTACACCTTC
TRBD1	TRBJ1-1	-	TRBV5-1	CASSWGQGAYAEAFF	TGCGCCAGCAGCTGGGGACAGGGGGCATACGCTGAAGCTTTCTTT
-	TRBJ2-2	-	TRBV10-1	CASSDQGLEELFF	TGCGCCAGCAGTGATCAGGGTCTCGAGGAGCTGTTTTTT
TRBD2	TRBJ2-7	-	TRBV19	CASSIAPRGAGASEQYF	TGTGCCAGTAGTATTGCCCCCAGGGGAGCGGGGGCTTCGGAGCAGTACTTC
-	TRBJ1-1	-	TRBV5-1	CASSLLGEGNTEAFF	TGCGCCAGCAGCTTGCTTGGGGAGGGGAACACTGAAGCTTTCTTT
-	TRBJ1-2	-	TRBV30	CAWSVREAFNYGYTF	TGTGCCTGGAGTGTAAGGGAGGCCTTTAACTATGGCTACACCTTC
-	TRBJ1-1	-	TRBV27	CASSLGQIYTEAFF	TGTGCCAGCAGTTTGGGCCAGATATACACTGAAGCTTTCTTT
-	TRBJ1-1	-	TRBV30	CAWSNRAAEAFF	TGTGCCTGGAGTAACAGGGCCGCTGAAGCTTTCTTT
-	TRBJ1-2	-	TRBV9	CASSGVGGFGYGYTF	TGTGCCAGCAGCGGAGTGGGGGGGTTTGGCTATGGCTACACCTTC
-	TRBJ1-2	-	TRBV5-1	CASSQRGSVYGYTF	TGCGCCAGCAGCCAAAGGGGTAGTGTCTATGGCTACACCTTC
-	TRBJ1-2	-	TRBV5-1	CASSTGGYGYTF	TGCGCCAGCAGTACGGGTGGGTATGGCTACACCTTC
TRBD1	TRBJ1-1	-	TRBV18	CASSPRMTGKVKNTEAFF	TGTGCCAGCTCACCCCGAATGACAGGGAAGGTCAAGAACACTGAAGCTTTCTTT
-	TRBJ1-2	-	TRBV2	CASSEKQGGGYTF	TGTGCCAGCAGTGAAAAACAGGGTGGCGGCTACACCTTC
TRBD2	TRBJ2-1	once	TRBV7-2	CASSLSGGGSYNEQFF	TGTGCCAGCAGCTTAAGCGGGGGAGGCTCCTACAATGAGCAGTTCTTC
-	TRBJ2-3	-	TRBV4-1	CASSRGRGDTQYF	TGCGCCAGCAGCCGCGGACGGGGAGATACGCAGTATTTT
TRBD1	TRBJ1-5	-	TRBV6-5	CASSATGTALQPQHF	TGTGCCAGCAGCGCCACCGGGACAGCCTTACAGCCCCAGCATTTT
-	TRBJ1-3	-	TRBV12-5	CASGLSRFSGNTIYF	TGTGCTAGTGGTTTGTCTAGATTCTCTGGAAACACCATATATTTT
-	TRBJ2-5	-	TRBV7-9	CASTVGGTQETQYF	TGTGCCAGCACCGTTGGGGGGACCCAAGAGACCCAGTACTTC
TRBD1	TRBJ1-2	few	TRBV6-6	CASSPLDRIPPLSNYGYTF	TGTGCCAGCAGTCCCCTGGACAGGATACCCCCCCTTTCTAACTATGGCTACACCTTC
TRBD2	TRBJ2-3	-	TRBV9	CASSSGGITDTQYF	TGTGCCAGCAGTAGCGGGGGGATCACAGATACGCAGTATTTT
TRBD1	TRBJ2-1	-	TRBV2	CASSDQTGQGEQFF	TGTGCCAGCAGTGATCAGACAGGGCAGGGTGAGCAGTTCTTC
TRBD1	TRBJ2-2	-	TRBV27	CASSLLTLDQGQSTGELFF	TGTGCCAGCAGTTTATTAACGCTAGACCAGGGACAGAGCACCGGGGAGCTGTTTTTT
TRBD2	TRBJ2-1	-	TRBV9	CASSPPAGGLNEQFF	TGTGCCAGCAGCCCGCCGGCGGGGGGGCTTAATGAGCAGTTCTTC
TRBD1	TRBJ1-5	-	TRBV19	CASSMGIPGQVSYKNQPQHF	TGTGCCAGTAGTATGGGAATACCGGGACAGGTATCCTACAAGAATCAGCCCCAGCATTTT
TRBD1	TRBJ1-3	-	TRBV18	CASSGQGAGNTIYF	TGTGCCAGCTCGGGACAGGGGGCTGGAAACACCATATATTTT
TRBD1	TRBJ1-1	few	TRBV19	CASQLGTGNTEAFF	TGTGCCAGCCAGCTTGGGACAGGGAACACTGAAGCTTTCTTT
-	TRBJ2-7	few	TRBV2	CASSTYEQYF	TGTGCCAGCAGCACCTACGAGCAGTACTTC
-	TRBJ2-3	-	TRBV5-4	CASSLGGPSPTDTQYF	TGTGCCAGCAGCTTGGGGGGCCCAAGTCCCACAGATACGCAGTATTTT
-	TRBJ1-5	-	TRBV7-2	CASSFPGSNQPQHF	TGTGCCAGCAGCTTCCCGGGTAGCAATCAGCCCCAGCATTTT
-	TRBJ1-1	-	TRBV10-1	CASSESSSGEAFF	TGCGCCAGCAGTGAGTCTAGTAGCGGTGAAGCTTTCTTT
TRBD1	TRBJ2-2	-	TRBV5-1	CASSREDRGRGTGELFF	TGCGCCAGCAGCCGAGAAGACAGGGGAAGAGGCACCGGGGAGCTGTTTTTT
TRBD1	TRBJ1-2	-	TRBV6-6	CASIKGAQGGGYTF	TGTGCCAGCATCAAAGGGGCACAGGGGGGTGGCTACACCTTC
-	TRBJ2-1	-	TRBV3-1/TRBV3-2	CASSQGQGGEQFF	TGTGCCAGCAGCCAAGGACAGGGAGGTGAGCAGTTCTTC
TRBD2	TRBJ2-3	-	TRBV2	CASSPNLLAGARVGYF	TGTGCCAGCAGTCCCAACCTACTAGCGGGGGCCCGAGTGGGGTATTTT
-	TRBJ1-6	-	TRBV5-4	CASSSSPDGVTLHF	TGTGCCAGCAGCTCCTCCCCAGACGGAGTCACCCTCCACTTT
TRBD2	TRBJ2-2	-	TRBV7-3	CASRSGLAGTNTGELFF	TGTGCCAGCAGATCGGGACTAGCGGGCACGAACACCGGGGAGCTGTTTTTT
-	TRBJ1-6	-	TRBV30	CAWKEGYNSPLHF	TGTGCCTGGAAAGAGGGTTATAATTCACCCCTCCACTTT
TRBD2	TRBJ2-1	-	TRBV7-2	CASSLGLAGATQTEQFF	TGTGCCAGCAGCTTGGGACTAGCGGGCGCTACTCAAACTGAGCAGTTCTTC
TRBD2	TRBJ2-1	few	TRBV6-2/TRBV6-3	CASSYRGTSGTYNEQFF	TGTGCCAGCAGTTACCGTGGGACTAGCGGGACCTACAATGAGCAGTTCTTC
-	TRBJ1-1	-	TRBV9	CASSVGGFAEAFF	TGTGCCAGCAGCGTAGGCGGGTTCGCTGAAGCTTTCTTT
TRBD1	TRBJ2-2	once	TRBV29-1	CSVTGGRTGELFF	TGCAGCGTAACAGGGGGCAGAACCGGGGAGCTGTTTTTT
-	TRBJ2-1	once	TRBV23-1	CASSQSPLNSSYNEQFF	TGCGCCAGCAGTCAATCGCCGCTAAACAGCTCCTACAATGAGCAGTTCTTC